One and the same sample provided the 27 T cell receptor beta chains below, sequenced in a study of T cell responses to AZD1222 COVID-19 vaccine. Some clones are missing from TCRdb's copy, which holds only in-frame ones; the method was immunoSEQ multiplex PCR. The table lists 110,000 to 150,000 clones, about 90% of them singletons. Sequencing was performed on peripheral blood, taken on day 0 of AZD1222 vaccination. These receptors were obtained from an adult in good health.

The J gene is TRBJ2-6, the V gene TRBV19; D is ambiguous. The CDR3 extends over 13 amino acids. Germline loops: CDR1 LNHDA, CDR2 SQIVND (reference sequence). Trimming took 6 bases from V and 4 from J, leaving 7 bases between them. CDR3 sequence reads: CASRPTGANVLTF. In DNA form, the CDR3 reads TGTGCCAGTAGGCCTACGGGGGCCAACGTCCTGACTTTC.

The chain links TRBV28 to TRBJ2-7; possible D gene TRBD1, 5 bases. V shed 2 bases and J shed 9 bases, with 17 bases lying between them. Looked up from germline, CDR1 is MDHEN and CDR2 is SYDVKM. This CDR3 is built from 14 residues. CDR3 coding DNA: TGTGCCAGCAGTTTAAGCCAGGGTCTAGGGTGGCAGTACTTC. Protein sequence: CASSLSQGLGWQYF.

The V gene is TRBV6-2 or TRBV6-3, the J gene TRBJ2-1; the D is unclear. The CDR3 has 14 residues. Between the trimmed V and J ends, which lost 2 bases and 6 bases, there was a span of 11 bases. In germline, CDR1 is MNHEY, CDR2 SVGEGT. The CDR3 DNA reads as TGTGCCAGCAGTTACCCATATTCGGGCAATGAGCAGTTCTTC. The encoded protein is CASSYPYSGNEQFF.

The chain carries TRBV30 and TRBJ2-7; 9 bases are shared with TRBD2. The CDR3 is made up of 11 amino acids. The junction had 6 bases not matched to a gene; V was cut back by 3 bases and J by 12 bases. Germline V lookup: CDR1 GTSNPN, CDR2 SVGIG (reference sequence). The CDR3, as DNA: TGTGCCTGGAGCCGGACTAGCGAGACGTACTTC. Translated, it gives CAWSRTSETYF.

The rearrangement uses TRBV7-2 and TRBJ2-7; D gene ambiguous. The germline CDR1 and CDR2 sequences are SGHTA and FQGNSA. The V end lost 0 bases, the J end lost 2 bases, and 11 bases lay between the germline ends. The CDR3 runs 15 residues. CDR3 in DNA: TGTGCCAGCAGCTTAGCAGGTTCCAACCCCTACGAGCAGTACTTC. Its protein is CASSLAGSNPYEQYF.

J is TRBJ1-2 and V is TRBV19, with 9 bases lining up with TRBD1. Losses at the gene ends were 6 bases for V and 8 bases for J; bases not matched to a gene: 4. Germline V lookup: CDR1 LNHDA, CDR2 SQIVND (reference sequence). This CDR3 has 12 residues. The CDR3 loop reads CASSITGGGYTF. The CDR3 coding sequence is TGTGCCAGTAGCATCACAGGGGGCGGCTACACCTTC. Combining the CDR3 with reference TRBV19 and TRBJ1-2 gives the whole variable domain DGGITQSPKYLFRKEGQNVTLSCEQNLNHDAMYWYRQDPGQGLRLIYYSQIVNDFQKGDIAEGYSVSREKKESFPLTVTSAQKNPTAFYLCASSITGGGYTFGSGTRLTVV.

The chain employs TRBV11-2 and TRBJ2-7; D is possibly TRBD1 or TRBD2 (5 bases each). Germline V gene sequence: CDR1 SGHAT, CDR2 FQNNGV. V lost 3 bases to trimming and J lost 2 bases, with 17 bases between them. The CDR3 is made up of 16 amino acids. CDR3 loop: CASSFAFGTITYEQYF. DNA for the CDR3: TGTGCCAGCAGCTTCGCCTTCGGGACGATTACCTACGAGCAGTACTTC.

The chain uses TRBV27 and TRBJ1-2; 7 positions agree with TRBD1. Germline CDR1 is MNHEY and CDR2 is SMNVEV (reference sequence). The V gene end was trimmed by 4 bases and the J gene end by 6 bases; junction bases not matched to a gene: 5. The CDR3 runs to 13 residues. CDR3: CASSWAGGNGYTF. CDR3 coding DNA: TGTGCCAGCAGTTGGGCAGGGGGGAATGGCTACACCTTC.

The V gene is TRBV20-1, the J gene TRBJ1-1; D gene unclear. V lost 6 bases, J lost 1 base, and 3 bases lay in between. The CDR3 sequence is 10 residues long. CDR1 and CDR2 (germline): DFQATT, SNEGSKA (reference sequence). This chain's CDR3 is CSARNTEAFF. Written as DNA, the CDR3 is TGCAGTGCCCGGAACACTGAAGCTTTCTTT.

This clone was seen a few times. At one of its ends the junction is not consistent with the germline gene, which may arise from a read error. This chain joins TRBV4-1 and TRBJ1-3; TRBD1 agrees at 7 bases. Germline V lookup: CDR1 MGHRA, CDR2 YSYEKL. The length of the CDR3 is 15 residues. As DNA, the CDR3 is TGCGCCAGTAGCCGGGACAGCAATTTCGGAAACACCATATATTTT. Translating gives CASSRDSNFGNTIYF.

The rearrangement joins TRBV5-1 to TRBJ1-2; TRBD1 agrees at 8 bases. Germline V lookup: CDR1 SGHRS, CDR2 YFSETQ. V lost 0 bases, J lost 7 bases, and 11 bases stayed unmatched. CDR3 length: 16 residues. The CDR3 bases are TGCGCCAGCAGCTTGGCGGCAGGGGGCGCAAGTTCTGGCTACACCTTC. Translating gives CASSLAAGGASSGYTF.

This chain joins TRBV4-2 and TRBJ1-5; unclear D gene. This CDR3 has 15 amino acids. The germline V gene has CDR1 LGHNA and CDR2 YNFKEQ. Trimming removed 3 bases at V and 0 bases at J, with 9 bases between. CDR3 in DNA: TGTGCCAGCAGCCAGGACTTATATAGCAATCAGCCCCAGCATTTT. It is translated as CASSQDLYSNQPQHF.

This clone came up once. The chain uses TRBV19 and TRBJ1-5; D may be TRBD1 (6 bases). Germline V gene data show CDR1 as LNHDA and CDR2 as SQIVND (reference sequence). This CDR3 is 12 amino acids long. The ends were cut back, 9 bases at V and 3 bases at J, with 9 bases in the middle. CDR3 coding DNA: TGTGCCAGCCGGGACACCAATCAGCCCCAGCATTTT. Translating gives CASRDTNQPQHF.

The chain couples TRBV6-1 to TRBJ2-2; D gene uncertain. This CDR3 is built from 15 residues. Trimming removed 7 bases at V and 3 bases at J, with 15 bases between. CDR1 and CDR2 from the germline V gene are MNHNS and SASEGT. The CDR3 DNA is TGTGCCAGCACTATAGTAGGCAGTCACACCGGGGAGCTGTTTTTT. This gives the protein CASTIVGSHTGELFF.

The rearrangement links TRBV7-6 to TRBJ2-7; 16 nucleotides align to TRBD2. With 1 base clipped from V and 1 base from J, the junction kept 10 bases outside the gene matches. Germline assignment: CDR1 SGHVS and CDR2 FNYEAQ. CDR3 size: 20 residues. The CDR3 sequence is CASSLGPGTSGRAVSYEQYF. DNA of the CDR3: TGTGCCAGCAGCTTAGGGCCCGGGACTAGCGGGAGGGCCGTTTCCTACGAGCAGTACTTC.

CDR3 region: CASSLDISSSYNSPLHF. For the CDR3, the DNA is TGTGCCAGCAGCTTAGATATATCAAGCTCCTATAATTCACCCCTCCACTTT. The chain joins TRBV7-2 to TRBJ1-6; D gene uncertain. Trimming stripped 1 base from V and 0 bases from J, with 10 bases between. The CDR3 contains 17 residues. Germline assignment: CDR1 SGHTA and CDR2 FQGNSA. Supplemented by reference TRBV7-2 and TRBJ1-6, the full variable domain reads GAGVSQSPSNKVTEKGKDVELRCDPISGHTALYWYRQSLGQGLEFLIYFQGNSAPDKSGLPSDRFSAERTGGSVSTLTIQRTQQEDSAVYLCASSLDISSSYNSPLHFGNGTRLTVT.

This clone was detected only a few times. The rearrangement uses TRBV2 and TRBJ1-5, with no clear D. The CDR3 covers 14 residues. V was shortened by 3 bases and J by 7 bases, with 13 bases between the two germline ends. The germline V gene encodes CDR1 SNHLY and CDR2 FYNNEI. CDR3 amino acids: CASSDVVIGQPQHF. The CDR3 nucleotides are TGTGCCAGCAGTGATGTGGTAATCGGGCAGCCCCAGCATTTT.

This rearrangement joins TRBV6-1 to TRBJ2-7; D may match TRBD1 or TRBD2 (5 bases each). The CDR3 has 15 residues. Germline assignment: CDR1 MNHNS and CDR2 SASEGT. V lost 2 bases, J lost 7 bases, and 18 bases lay in between. As DNA, the CDR3 is TGTGCCAGCAGTGAATCTTCCGGGGCCCCGGGAGAGCAGTACTTC. Protein product: CASSESSGAPGEQYF.

This rearrangement joins TRBV15 to TRBJ1-3; D gene ambiguous. The V gene lost 3 bases and the J gene lost 0 bases, with 3 bases spanning the gap. Germline V gene lookup returns CDR1 LNHNV and CDR2 YYDKDF (reference sequence). The CDR3 has 13 amino acids. The DNA for the CDR3 is TGTGCCACCAGCAGTTCCTCTGGAAACACCATATATTTT. The encoded protein is CATSSSSGNTIYF.

This chain connects TRBV9 to TRBJ1-6, with 9 nucleotides matching TRBD1. After removal of 3 bases from V and 7 bases from J, the junction contained 5 bases not matched to a gene. The germline V gene has CDR1 SGDLS and CDR2 YYNGEE. This CDR3 region has 15 residues. This chain's CDR3 is CASSATGGYNSPLHF. The CDR3 bases are TGTGCCAGCAGCGCCACAGGGGGCTACAATTCACCCCTCCACTTT. The full variable domain, its missing parts supplied by reference TRBV9 and TRBJ1-6, is DSGVTQTPKHLITATGQRVTLRCSPRSGDLSVYWYQQSLDQGLQFLIQYYNGEERAKGNILERFSAQQFPDLHSELNLSSLELGDSALYFCASSATGGYNSPLHFGNGTRLTVT.

The chain links TRBV13 to TRBJ2-2; 7 bases agree with TRBD2. This CDR3 is built from 16 residues. Trimming removed 7 bases from V and 0 bases from J; junction bases left unmatched: 8. CDR1 and CDR2 from the germline V gene are PRHDT and FYEKMQ (reference sequence). CDR3 in amino acids: CASKTPSGANTGELFF. The CDR3 DNA reads TGTGCCAGCAAGACCCCTAGCGGAGCGAACACCGGGGAGCTGTTTTTT.

V and J are TRBV6-4 and TRBJ2-7; perhaps TRBD1 as D (6 bases). The CDR3 extends over 13 amino acids. Germline assignment: CDR1 MRHNA and CDR2 SNTAGT. V lost 5 bases and J lost 6, with 14 bases in between. Written as DNA, the CDR3 is TGTGCCAGCAGTTGCCGACAGGCCCCCGAGCAGTACTTC. Translating gives CASSCRQAPEQYF.

V and J are TRBV2 and TRBJ2-6; D call uncertain. The V gene's germline CDR1 is SNHLY and CDR2 FYNNEI. V dropped 1 base and J dropped 4 bases, with 11 bases sitting between them. This CDR3 region has 16 residues. CDR3 sequence: CASSEDSGVGANVLTF. In nucleotides, the CDR3 is TGTGCCAGCAGTGAAGACAGTGGCGTGGGGGCCAACGTCCTGACTTTC.

V usage is TRBV7-9 and J usage is TRBJ2-5, with TRBD2 matching 12 bases. Germline trimming cut 5 bases from V and 4 bases from J; bases unmatched to any gene: 8. CDR1 and CDR2 from the germline V gene are SEHNR and FQNEAQ (reference sequence). The CDR3 spans 16 residues. The CDR3 reads CASSSYGLAGTETQYF. CDR3 DNA: TGTGCCAGCAGCAGTTACGGACTAGCGGGAACAGAGACCCAGTACTTC. The variable domain in full, with the rest retrieved from reference TRBV7-9 and TRBJ2-5, is DTGVSQNPRHKITKRGQNVTFRCDPISEHNRLYWYRQTLGQGPEFLTYFQNEAQLEKSRLLSDRFSAERPKGSFSTLEIQRTEQGDSAMYLCASSSYGLAGTETQYFGPGTRLLVL.

This clone appeared a single time. This chain joins TRBV4-3 and TRBJ2-3; possibly TRBD2 for D (6 bases). Germline CDR1 reads LGHNA; CDR2 reads YSLEER. Trimming removed 3 bases at V and 4 bases at J, with 17 bases between. The CDR3 is 16 amino acids. The CDR3, as DNA: TGCGCCAGCAGCCAGGAAAACGGAGGGCTGTCAGATACGCAGTATTTT. Translated: CASSQENGGLSDTQYF.

This clone was detected only once. V usage is TRBV7-9 and J usage is TRBJ2-1; D is possibly TRBD2 (6 bases). V lost 5 bases and J 8 bases, leaving 16 bases between the germline ends. This CDR3 comprises 14 residues. In germline, CDR1 is SEHNR, CDR2 FQNEAQ (reference sequence). The CDR3 coding sequence is TGTGCCAGCAGCCCTCTGGTGGGGGGACATGAGCAGTTCTTC. This codes for CASSPLVGGHEQFF.

This chain connects TRBV30 to TRBJ1-2, with unresolved D. CDR3 length: 11 amino acids. Trimming cost V 2 bases and J 5 bases, with 6 bases left between them. Germline lookup yields CDR1 GTSNPN and CDR2 SVGIG (reference sequence). The CDR3 nucleotides read TGTGCCTGGAGTCAGGCATATGGCTACACCTTC. Its protein product is CAWSQAYGYTF.